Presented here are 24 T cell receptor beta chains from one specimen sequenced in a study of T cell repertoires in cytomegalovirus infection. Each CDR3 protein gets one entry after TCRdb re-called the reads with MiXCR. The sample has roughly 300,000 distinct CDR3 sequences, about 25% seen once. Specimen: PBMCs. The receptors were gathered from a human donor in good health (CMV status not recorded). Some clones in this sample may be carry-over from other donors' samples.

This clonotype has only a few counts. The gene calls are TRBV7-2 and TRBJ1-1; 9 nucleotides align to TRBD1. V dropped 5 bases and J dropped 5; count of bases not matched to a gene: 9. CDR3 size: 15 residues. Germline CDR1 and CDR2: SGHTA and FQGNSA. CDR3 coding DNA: TGTGCCAGCAGCAAGGACAGGGGAAGAGAAACTGAAGCTTTCTTT. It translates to CASSKDRGRETEAFF.

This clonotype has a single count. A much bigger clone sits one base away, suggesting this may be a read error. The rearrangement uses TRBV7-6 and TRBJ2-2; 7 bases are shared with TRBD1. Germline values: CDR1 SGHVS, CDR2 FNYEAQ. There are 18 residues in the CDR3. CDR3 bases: TGTGCCAGCGGCTTCGGGACAGCCGAGGGTATCGACACCGGGGAGCTGTTTTTT. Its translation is CASGFGTAEGIDTGELFF.

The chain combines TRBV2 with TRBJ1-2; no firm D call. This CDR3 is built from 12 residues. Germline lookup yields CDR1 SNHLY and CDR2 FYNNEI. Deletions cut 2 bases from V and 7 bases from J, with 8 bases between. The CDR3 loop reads CASSESSGGYTF. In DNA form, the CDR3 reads TGTGCCAGCAGTGAATCCTCGGGTGGCTACACCTTC.

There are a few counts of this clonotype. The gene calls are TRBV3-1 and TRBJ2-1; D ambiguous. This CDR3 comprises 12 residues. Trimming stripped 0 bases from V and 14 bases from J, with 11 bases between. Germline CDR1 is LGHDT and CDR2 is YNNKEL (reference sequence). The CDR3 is CASSQEGLYEFF. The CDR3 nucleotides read TGTGCCAGCAGCCAAGAAGGCTTGTATGAGTTCTTC.

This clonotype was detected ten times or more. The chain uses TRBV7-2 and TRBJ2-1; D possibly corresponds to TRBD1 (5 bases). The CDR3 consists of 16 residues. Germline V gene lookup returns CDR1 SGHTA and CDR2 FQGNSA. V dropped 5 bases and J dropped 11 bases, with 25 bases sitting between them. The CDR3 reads CASSPRTRTATMKQFF. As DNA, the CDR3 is TGTGCCAGCAGCCCTCGGACACGCACTGCAACAATGAAGCAGTTCTTC.

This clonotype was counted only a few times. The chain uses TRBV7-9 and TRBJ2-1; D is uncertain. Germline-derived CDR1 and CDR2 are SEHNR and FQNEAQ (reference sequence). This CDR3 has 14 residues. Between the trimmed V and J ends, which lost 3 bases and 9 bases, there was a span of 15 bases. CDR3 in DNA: TGTGCCAGCAGCTTGGGGTTCGGGTTTTTTGAGCAGTTCTTC. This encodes CASSLGFGFFEQFF.

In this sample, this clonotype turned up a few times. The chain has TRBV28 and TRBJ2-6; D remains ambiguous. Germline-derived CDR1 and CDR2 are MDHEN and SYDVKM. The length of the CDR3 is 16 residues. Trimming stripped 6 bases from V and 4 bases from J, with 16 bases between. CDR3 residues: CASSRPSRSGANVLTF. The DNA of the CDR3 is TGTGCCAGCAGCCGGCCCTCGAGGTCGGGGGCCAACGTCCTGACTTTC.

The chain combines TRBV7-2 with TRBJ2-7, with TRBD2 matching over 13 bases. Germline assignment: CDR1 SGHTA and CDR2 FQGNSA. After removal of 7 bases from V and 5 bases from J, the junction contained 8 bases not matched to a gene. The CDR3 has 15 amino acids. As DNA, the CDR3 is TGTGCCAGCACCCTGACTAGCGGGAGGAGGAACGAGCAGTACTTC. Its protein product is CASTLTSGRRNEQYF.

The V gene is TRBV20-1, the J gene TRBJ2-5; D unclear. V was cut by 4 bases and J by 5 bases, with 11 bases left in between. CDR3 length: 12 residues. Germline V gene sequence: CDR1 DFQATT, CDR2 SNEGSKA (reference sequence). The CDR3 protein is CSAIWGVETQYF. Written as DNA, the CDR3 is TGCAGTGCTATCTGGGGTGTGGAGACCCAGTACTTC.

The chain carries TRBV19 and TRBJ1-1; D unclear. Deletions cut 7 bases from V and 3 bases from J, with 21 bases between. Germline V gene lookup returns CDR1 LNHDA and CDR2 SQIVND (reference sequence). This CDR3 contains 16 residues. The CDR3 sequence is CASKRTPGQADTEAFF. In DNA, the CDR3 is TGTGCCAGTAAGAGGACTCCCGGGCAGGCGGACACTGAAGCTTTCTTT.

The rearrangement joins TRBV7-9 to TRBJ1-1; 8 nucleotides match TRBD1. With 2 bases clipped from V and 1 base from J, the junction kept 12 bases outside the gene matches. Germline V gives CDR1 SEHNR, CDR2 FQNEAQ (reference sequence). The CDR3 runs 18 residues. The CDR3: CASSLWTGRARSNTEAFF. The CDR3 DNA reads TGTGCCAGCAGCTTATGGACAGGGAGGGCCCGCTCGAACACTGAAGCTTTCTTT.

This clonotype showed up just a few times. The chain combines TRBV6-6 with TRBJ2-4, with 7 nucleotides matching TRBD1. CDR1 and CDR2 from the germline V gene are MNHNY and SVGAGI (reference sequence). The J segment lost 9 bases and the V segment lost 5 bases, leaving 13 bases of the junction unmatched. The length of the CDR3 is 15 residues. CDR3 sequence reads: CASSEGTVPPFIQYF. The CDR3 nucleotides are TGTGCCAGCAGTGAGGGGACAGTTCCACCCTTCATTCAGTACTTC.

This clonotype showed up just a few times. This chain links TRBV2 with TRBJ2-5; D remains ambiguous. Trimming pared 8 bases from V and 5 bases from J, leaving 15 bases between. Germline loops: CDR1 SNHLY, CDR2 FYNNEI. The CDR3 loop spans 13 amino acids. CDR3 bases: TGTGCCAGCCGATCCGGCCGTGGGGAGACCCAGTACTTC. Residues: CASRSGRGETQYF.

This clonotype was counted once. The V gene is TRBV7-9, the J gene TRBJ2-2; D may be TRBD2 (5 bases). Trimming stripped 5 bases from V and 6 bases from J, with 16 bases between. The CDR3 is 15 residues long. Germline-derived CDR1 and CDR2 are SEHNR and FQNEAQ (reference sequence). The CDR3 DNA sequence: TGTGCCAGCAGCCCCCACCCCCCGGAGGCCGGGGAGCTGTTTTTT. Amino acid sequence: CASSPHPPEAGELFF.

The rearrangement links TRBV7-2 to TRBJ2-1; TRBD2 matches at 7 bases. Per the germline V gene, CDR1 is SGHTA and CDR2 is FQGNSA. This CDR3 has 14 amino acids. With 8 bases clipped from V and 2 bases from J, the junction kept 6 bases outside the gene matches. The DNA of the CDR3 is TGTGCCAGCCGACCGGGGGGAACCTACAATGAGCAGTTCTTC. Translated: CASRPGGTYNEQFF.

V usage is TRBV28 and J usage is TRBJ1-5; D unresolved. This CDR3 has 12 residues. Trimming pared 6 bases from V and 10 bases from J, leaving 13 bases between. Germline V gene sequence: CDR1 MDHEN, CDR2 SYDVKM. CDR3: CASSPGPRPQHF. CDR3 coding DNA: TGTGCCAGCAGCCCGGGCCCCCGCCCCCAGCATTTT.

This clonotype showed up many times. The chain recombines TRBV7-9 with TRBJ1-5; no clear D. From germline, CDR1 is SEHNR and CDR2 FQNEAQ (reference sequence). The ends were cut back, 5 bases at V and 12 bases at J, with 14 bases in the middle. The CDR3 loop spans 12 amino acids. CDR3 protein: CASSERAEFQHF. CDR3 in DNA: TGTGCCAGCAGCGAAAGGGCCGAATTCCAGCATTTT.

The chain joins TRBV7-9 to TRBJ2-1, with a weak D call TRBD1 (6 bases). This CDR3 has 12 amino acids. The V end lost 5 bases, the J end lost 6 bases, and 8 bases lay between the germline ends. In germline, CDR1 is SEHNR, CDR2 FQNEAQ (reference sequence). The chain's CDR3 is CASSPGVNEQFF. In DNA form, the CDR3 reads TGTGCCAGCAGCCCAGGGGTCAATGAGCAGTTCTTC.

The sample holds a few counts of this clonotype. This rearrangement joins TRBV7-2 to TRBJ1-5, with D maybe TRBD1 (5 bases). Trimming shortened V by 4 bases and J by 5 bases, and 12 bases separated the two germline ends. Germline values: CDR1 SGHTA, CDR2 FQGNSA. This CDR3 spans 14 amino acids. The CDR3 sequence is CASSSRDGDQPQHF. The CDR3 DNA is TGTGCCAGCAGCTCCCGGGACGGTGATCAGCCCCAGCATTTT.

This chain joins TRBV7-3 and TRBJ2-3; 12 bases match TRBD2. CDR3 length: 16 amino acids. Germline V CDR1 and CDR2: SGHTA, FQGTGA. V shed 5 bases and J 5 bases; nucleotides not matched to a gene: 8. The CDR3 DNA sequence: TGTGCCAGCAGCCGCCGGACTAGCGGGGCGGGAGATACGCAGTATTTT. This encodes CASSRRTSGAGDTQYF. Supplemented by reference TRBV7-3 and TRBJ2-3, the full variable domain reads GAGVSQTPSNKVTEKGKYVELRCDPISGHTALYWYRQSLGQGPEFLIYFQGTGAADDSGLPNDRFFAVRPEGSVSTLKIQRTERGDSAVYLCASSRRTSGAGDTQYFGPGTRLTVL.

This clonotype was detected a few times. The CDR3 protein is CASSSVAEYSTDTQYF. The CDR3 DNA reads TGTGCCAGCAGCTCTGTAGCGGAGTATAGCACAGATACGCAGTATTTT. The chain couples TRBV7-2 to TRBJ2-3; tentative D call: TRBD2 (6 bases). Between the trimmed V and J ends, which lost 4 bases and 0 bases, there was a span of 14 bases. The CDR3 runs to 16 residues. CDR1 is SGHTA, CDR2 FQGNSA, per germline. Filled out from reference TRBV7-2 and TRBJ2-3, the complete variable domain reads GAGVSQSPSNKVTEKGKDVELRCDPISGHTALYWYRQSLGQGLEFLIYFQGNSAPDKSGLPSDRFSAERTGGSVSTLTIQRTQQEDSAVYLCASSSVAEYSTDTQYFGPGTRLTVL.

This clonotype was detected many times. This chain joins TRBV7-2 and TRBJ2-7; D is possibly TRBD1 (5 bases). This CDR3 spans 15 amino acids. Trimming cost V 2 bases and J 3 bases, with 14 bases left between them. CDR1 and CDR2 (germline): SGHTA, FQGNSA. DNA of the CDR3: TGTGCCAGCAGCTTAAGTCCATGGACAAACTACGAGCAGTACTTC. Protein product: CASSLSPWTNYEQYF.

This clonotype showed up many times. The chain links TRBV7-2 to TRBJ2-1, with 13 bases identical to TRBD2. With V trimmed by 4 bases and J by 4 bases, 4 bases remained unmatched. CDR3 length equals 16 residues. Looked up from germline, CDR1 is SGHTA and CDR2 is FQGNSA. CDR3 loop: CASSSRTSGRYNEQFF. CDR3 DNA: TGTGCCAGCAGCTCGCGGACTAGCGGGAGATACAATGAGCAGTTCTTC.

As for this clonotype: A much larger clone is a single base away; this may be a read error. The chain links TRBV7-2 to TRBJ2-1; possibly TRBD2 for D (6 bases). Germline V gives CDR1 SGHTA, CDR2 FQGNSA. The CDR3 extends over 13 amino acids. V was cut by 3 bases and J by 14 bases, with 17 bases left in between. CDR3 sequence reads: CASSLEAGQVEFF. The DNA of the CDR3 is TGTGCCAGCAGCTTGGAAGCGGGCCAAGTCGAGTTCTTC. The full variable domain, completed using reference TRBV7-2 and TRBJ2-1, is GAGVSQSPSNKVTEKGKDVELRCDPISGHTALYWYRQSLGQGLEFLIYFQGNSAPDKSGLPSDRFSAERTGGSVSTLTIQRTQQEDSAVYLCASSLEAGQVEFFGPGTRLTVL.